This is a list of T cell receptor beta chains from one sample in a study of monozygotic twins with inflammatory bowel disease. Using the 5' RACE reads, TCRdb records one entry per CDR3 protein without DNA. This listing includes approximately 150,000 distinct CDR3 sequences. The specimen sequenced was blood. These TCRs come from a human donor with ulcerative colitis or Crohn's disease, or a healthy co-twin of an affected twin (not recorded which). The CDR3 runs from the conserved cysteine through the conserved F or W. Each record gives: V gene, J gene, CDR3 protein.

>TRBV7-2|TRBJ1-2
CASSPGQSNYGYTF
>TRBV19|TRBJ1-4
CASSIGGDRSNEKLFF
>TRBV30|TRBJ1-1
CAWSVGTGIGTEAFF
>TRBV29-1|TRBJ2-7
CSVEVRPYEQYF
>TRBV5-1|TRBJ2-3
CASSLSSQPSDMQYF
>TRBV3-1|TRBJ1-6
CASSQVPPETLNSPLHF
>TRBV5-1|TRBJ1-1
CASSLRTANTEAFF
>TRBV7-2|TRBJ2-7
CASSLDLNEQYF
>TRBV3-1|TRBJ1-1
CASSQGTRNTEAFF
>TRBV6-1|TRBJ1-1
CASSTLGQVGTEAFF